This T cell receptor beta chain was retrieved from a study of blood T cell repertoires in COVID-19. As for the study in general: COVID-19 samples from acute and convalescent phases originated in the United States, Italy and Spain. T cells, B-cell-depleted T cells, or PBMCs provided the cDNA or gDNA that served as material.

How the authors handled the data: Estimation of nucleated cell counts was performed using reference gene primer amplification. Only in-frame clones appear in the TCRdb table, and some are missing; sequencing was by immunoSEQ multiplex PCR. V, J and clone size were drawn from that table, and D and trimming were deduced from the DNA. Found here are approximately 350,000 clones, around 90% of them singletons; the top ten hold roughly 1.2%. The count of this clone is one. Germline V gene lookup returns CDR1 MNHEY and CDR2 SVGEGT. With 0 bases clipped from V and 10 bases from J, the junction kept 5 bases outside the gene matches. The CDR3 has 16 amino acids.

The rearrangement joins TRBV6-2 or TRBV6-3 to TRBJ2-1, with 14 bases fitting TRBD2. Sequencing was done on a sample of peripheral blood. This TCR derives from a man aged 35-49 years with acute or convalescent COVID-19. The CDR3 is CASSYSGTSGGFEQFF. CDR3 DNA: TGTGCCAGCAGTTACTCTGGGACTAGCGGGGGTTTCGAGCAGTTCTTC.